This T cell receptor (beta chain) was obtained from a study of cytomegalovirus exposure and HLA in healthy donors. Study-wide results and caveats: Three CMV-associated chains were confirmed in vitro to be specific for CMV antigens.

On this clone: What it recognizes is unknown.

The study ran its PCR with 60 Vbeta and 13 Jbeta primers. Measured with immunoSEQ multiplex PCR; TCRdb has only the in-frame clones, and not every one. The table includes around 130,000 clones, around 80% detected once. The receptor was derived from a woman between 40 and 55 years old in good health and CMV-seronegative. Sequenced: PBMCs.

The CDR3 region is CASSVDQGVNSPLHF. The CDR3 bases are TGTGCCAGCAGCGTAGACCAGGGGGTTAATTCACCCCTCCACTTT. V and J are TRBV9 and TRBJ1-6; 7 positions match TRBD1. Per the germline V gene, CDR1 is SGDLS and CDR2 is YYNGEE. The length of the CDR3 is 15 residues. J lost 6 bases, V lost 0 bases, and 3 bases had no gene match.